This T cell receptor (beta chain) was sequenced during a study of T cell responses to AZD1222 COVID-19 vaccine. The CDR3 is 15 amino acids. Germline V CDR1 and CDR2: LGHNA, YSLEER. V was clipped by 5 bases and J by 0 bases, with 8 bases between them. Some clones are missing from TCRdb's copy, which holds only in-frame ones; the method was immunoSEQ multiplex PCR. The data contain roughly 95,000 clones, roughly nine tenths of them singletons. Study-wide findings and caveats: Only six people who got AZD1222 tested seropositive at baseline. Breadth and depth of Spike-specific TCRs rose after two AZD1222 doses. The donor cohort was predominantly white British with a female majority, and clonal diversity may have been underestimated.

In the case of this clone: What it recognizes is unknown.

This sequence was found in an adult who received the AZD1222 COVID-19 vaccine. Here the sequenced sample was peripheral blood, taken 28 days after the second AZD1222 dose. The chain has TRBV4-3 and TRBJ1-6; perhaps TRBD1 as D (5 bases). The CDR3 loop is CASSGGTSYNSPLHF. The CDR3, as DNA: TGCGCCAGCAGCGGGGGGACCTCCTATAATTCACCCCTCCACTTT.